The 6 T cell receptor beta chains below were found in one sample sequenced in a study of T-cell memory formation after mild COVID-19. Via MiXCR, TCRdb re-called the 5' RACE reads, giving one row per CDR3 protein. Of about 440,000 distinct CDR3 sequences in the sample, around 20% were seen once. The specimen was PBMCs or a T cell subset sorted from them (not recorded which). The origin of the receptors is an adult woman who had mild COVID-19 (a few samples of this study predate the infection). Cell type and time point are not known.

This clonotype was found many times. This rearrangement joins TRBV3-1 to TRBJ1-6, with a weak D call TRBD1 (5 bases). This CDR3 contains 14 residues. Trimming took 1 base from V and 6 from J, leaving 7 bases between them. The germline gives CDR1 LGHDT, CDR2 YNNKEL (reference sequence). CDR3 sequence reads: CASSQGQGNSPLHF. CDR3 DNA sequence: TGTGCCAGCAGCCAAGGCCAGGGTAATTCACCCCTCCACTTT.

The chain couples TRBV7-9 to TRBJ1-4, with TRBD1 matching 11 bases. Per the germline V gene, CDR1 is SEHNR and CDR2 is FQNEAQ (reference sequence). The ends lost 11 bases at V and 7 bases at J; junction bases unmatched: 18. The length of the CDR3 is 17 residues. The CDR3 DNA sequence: TGTGCCGCAAAGGCCAGGACAGGGGGCCCAGGCTCTGAAAAACTGTTTTTT. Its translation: CAAKARTGGPGSEKLFF.

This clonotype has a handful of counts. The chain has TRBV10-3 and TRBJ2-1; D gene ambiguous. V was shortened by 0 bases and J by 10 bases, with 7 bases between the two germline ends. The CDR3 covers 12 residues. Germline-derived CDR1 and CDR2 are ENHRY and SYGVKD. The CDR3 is CAISESRKEQFF. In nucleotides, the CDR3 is TGTGCCATCAGTGAGTCGAGGAAGGAGCAGTTCTTC.

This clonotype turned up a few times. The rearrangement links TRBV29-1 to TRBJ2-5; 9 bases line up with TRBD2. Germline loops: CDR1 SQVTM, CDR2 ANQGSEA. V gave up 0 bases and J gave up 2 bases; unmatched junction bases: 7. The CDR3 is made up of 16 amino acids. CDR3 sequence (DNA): TGCAGCGTTGAAGACCCGACTAGCGGAGCTCAAGAGACCCAGTACTTC. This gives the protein CSVEDPTSGAQETQYF.

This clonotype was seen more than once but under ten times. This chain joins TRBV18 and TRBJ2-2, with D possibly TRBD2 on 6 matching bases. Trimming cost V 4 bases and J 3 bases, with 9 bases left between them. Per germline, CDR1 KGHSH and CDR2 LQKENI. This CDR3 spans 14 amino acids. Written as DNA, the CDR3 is TGTGCCAGCTCACTGGGACTCTACACCGGGGAGCTGTTTTTT. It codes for CASSLGLYTGELFF.

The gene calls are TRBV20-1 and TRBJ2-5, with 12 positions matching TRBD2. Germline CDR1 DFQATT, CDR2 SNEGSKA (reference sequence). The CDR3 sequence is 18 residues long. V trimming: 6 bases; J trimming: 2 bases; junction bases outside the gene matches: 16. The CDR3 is CSAAGASGGGPTQETQYF. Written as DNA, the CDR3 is TGCAGTGCCGCTGGGGCTAGCGGGGGGGGACCTACACAAGAGACCCAGTACTTC.